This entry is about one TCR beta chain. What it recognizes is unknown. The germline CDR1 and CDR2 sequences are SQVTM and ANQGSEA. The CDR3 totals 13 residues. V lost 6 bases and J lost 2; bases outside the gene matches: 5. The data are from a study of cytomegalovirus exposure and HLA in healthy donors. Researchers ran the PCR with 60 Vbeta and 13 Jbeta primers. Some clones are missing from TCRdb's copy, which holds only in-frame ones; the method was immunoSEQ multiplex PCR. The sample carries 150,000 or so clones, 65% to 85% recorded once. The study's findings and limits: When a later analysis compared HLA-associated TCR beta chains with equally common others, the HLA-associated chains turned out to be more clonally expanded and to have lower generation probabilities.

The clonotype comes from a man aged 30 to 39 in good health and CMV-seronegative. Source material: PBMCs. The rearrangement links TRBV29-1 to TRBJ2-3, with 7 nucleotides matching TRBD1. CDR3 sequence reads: CSVSGTDTDTQYF. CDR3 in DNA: TGCAGCGTATCCGGGACAGACACAGATACGCAGTATTTT.